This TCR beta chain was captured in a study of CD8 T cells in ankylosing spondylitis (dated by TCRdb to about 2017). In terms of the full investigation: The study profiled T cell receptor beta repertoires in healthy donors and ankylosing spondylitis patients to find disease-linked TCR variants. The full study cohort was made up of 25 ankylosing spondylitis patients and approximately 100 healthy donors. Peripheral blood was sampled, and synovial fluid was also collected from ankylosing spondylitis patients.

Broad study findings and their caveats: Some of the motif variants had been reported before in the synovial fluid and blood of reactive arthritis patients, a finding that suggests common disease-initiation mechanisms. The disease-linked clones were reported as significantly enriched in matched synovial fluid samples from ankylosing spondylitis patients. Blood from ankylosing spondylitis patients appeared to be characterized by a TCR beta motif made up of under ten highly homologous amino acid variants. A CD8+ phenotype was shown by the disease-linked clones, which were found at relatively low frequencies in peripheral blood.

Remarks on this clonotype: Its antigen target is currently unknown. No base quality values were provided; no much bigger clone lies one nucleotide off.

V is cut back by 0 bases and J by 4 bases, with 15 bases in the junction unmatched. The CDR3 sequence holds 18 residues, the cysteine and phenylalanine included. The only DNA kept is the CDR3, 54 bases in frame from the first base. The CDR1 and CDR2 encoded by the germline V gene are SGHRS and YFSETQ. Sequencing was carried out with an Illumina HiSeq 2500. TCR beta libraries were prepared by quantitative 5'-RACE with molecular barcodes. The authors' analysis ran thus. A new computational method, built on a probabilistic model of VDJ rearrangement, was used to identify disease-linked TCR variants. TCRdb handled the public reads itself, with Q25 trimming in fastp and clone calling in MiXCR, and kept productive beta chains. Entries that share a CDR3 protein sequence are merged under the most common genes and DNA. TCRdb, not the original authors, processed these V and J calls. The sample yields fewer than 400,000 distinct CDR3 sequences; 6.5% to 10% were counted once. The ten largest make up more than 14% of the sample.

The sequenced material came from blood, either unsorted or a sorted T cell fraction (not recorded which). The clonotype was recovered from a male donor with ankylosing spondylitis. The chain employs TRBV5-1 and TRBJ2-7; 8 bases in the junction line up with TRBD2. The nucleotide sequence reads TGCGCCAGCAGCTTGGACGGGACCCTAGCGCCGGGAGGGTACGAGCAGTACTTC. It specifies CASSLDGTLAPGGYEQYF.